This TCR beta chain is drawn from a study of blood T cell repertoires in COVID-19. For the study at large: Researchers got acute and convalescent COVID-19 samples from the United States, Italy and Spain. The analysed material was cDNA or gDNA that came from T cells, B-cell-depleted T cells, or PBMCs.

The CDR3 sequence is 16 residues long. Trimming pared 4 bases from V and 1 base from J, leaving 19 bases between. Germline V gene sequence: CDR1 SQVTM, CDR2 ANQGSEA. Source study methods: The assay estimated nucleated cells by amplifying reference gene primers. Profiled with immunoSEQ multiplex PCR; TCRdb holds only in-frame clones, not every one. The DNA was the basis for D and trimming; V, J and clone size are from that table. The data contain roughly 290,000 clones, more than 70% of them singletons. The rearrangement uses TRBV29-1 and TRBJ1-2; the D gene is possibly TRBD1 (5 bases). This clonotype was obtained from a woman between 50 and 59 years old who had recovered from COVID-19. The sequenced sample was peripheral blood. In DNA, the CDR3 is TGCAGCGTTGTTTGGTTCAGGGCCAGCATTAACTATGGCTACACCTTC. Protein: CSVVWFRASINYGYTF.